The 23 T cell receptor beta chains below come from one sample, sequenced in a study of T cell responses to AZD1222 COVID-19 vaccine. Profiled with immunoSEQ multiplex PCR; TCRdb holds only in-frame clones, not every one. The sample lists about 140,000 clones; 93% were seen once. This sample comprised peripheral blood, obtained on day 0 of MenACWY control vaccination. The receptor set was obtained from an adult in good health.

The rearrangement links TRBV7-9 to TRBJ1-1; D is possibly TRBD1 (5 bases). Germline CDR1 SEHNR, CDR2 FQNEAQ (reference sequence). This CDR3 region has 16 residues. V lost 5 bases and J 1 base, leaving 17 bases between the germline ends. CDR3 sequence: CASSAPGVIANTEAFF. The CDR3 nucleotides read TGTGCCAGCAGCGCACCGGGGGTGATAGCGAACACTGAAGCTTTCTTT.

V gene TRBV6-6 combines with J gene TRBJ1-2; TRBD1 might be the D (6 bases). The CDR3 is made up of 16 amino acids. The germline V gene has CDR1 MNHNY and CDR2 SVGAGI (reference sequence). The V gene lost 0 bases and the J gene lost 1 base, with 12 bases spanning the gap. Here the CDR3 reads CASSYSGTSINYGYTF. CDR3 bases: TGTGCCAGCAGTTACTCCGGGACATCAATTAACTATGGCTACACCTTC.

The chain joins TRBV2 to TRBJ2-1; 7 nucleotides match TRBD1. Germline CDR1 is SNHLY and CDR2 is FYNNEI. This CDR3 is 12 amino acids long. The junction had 8 bases not matched to a gene; V was cut back by 11 bases and J by 7 bases. CDR3 nucleotide sequence: TGTGCCTCCTGGGGGACAGAAAATGAGCAGTTCTTC. Its protein product is CASWGTENEQFF.

The chain is built from TRBV18 and TRBJ1-3; D may be TRBD1 (6 bases). The V and J ends lost 8 bases and 3 bases respectively, with 14 bases between them. Germline assignment: CDR1 KGHSH and CDR2 LQKENI. The CDR3 has 14 residues. CDR3 sequence: CASAQGTDGNTIYF. CDR3 nucleotides: TGTGCCAGCGCCCAGGGGACGGATGGAAACACCATATATTTT.

This clone came up a few times. The chain links TRBV5-4 to TRBJ2-3, with D possibly TRBD1 on 5 matching bases. The V and J ends lost 5 bases and 3 bases respectively, with 13 bases between them. Germline V gives CDR1 SGHNT, CDR2 YYREEE (reference sequence). This CDR3 region has 14 residues. CDR3 sequence reads: CASRAGHATDTQYF. In DNA, the CDR3 is TGTGCCAGCAGGGCAGGACACGCGACAGATACGCAGTATTTT.

The chain couples TRBV19 to TRBJ1-1; no firm D call. Between the trimmed V and J ends, which lost 4 bases and 3 bases, there was a span of 9 bases. There are 13 residues in the CDR3. Germline assignment: CDR1 LNHDA and CDR2 SQIVND (reference sequence). The CDR3 loop reads CASSTLGYTEAFF. The CDR3, as DNA: TGTGCCAGTAGTACCCTTGGTTACACTGAAGCTTTCTTT.

The chain has TRBV12-3 or TRBV12-4 and TRBJ2-7; D not certain. The CDR3 covers 11 residues. Trimming left V 2 bases short and J 4 bases short, with 3 bases between. The DNA for the CDR3 is TGTGCCAGCAGTTTATTGTACGAGCAGTACTTC. Protein product: CASSLLYEQYF.

The chain recombines TRBV27 with TRBJ1-5, with D possibly TRBD1 on 6 matching bases. With 3 bases removed from V and 9 bases from J, the gap between germline ends came to 15 bases. Per germline, CDR1 MNHEY and CDR2 SMNVEV (reference sequence). CDR3 length equals 14 residues. DNA for the CDR3: TGTGCCAGCAGTTTGGGGGGCCGGACCGGGCCCCAGCATTTT. Translation: CASSLGGRTGPQHF.

This rearrangement joins TRBV10-3 to TRBJ2-5; 8 bases match TRBD2. With V trimmed by 6 bases and J by 5 bases, 11 bases remained unmatched. Germline CDR1 and CDR2: ENHRY and SYGVKD. The CDR3 runs 15 residues. CDR3 nucleotides: TGTGCCATCAGCCCCTCCCGGGGGGGAGAGGAGACCCAGTACTTC. Amino acids: CAISPSRGGEETQYF.

V and J are TRBV4-3 and TRBJ2-1, with 9 nucleotides matching TRBD2. The CDR3 is made up of 15 amino acids. CDR1 is LGHNA, CDR2 YSLEER, per germline. V lost 3 bases, J lost 1 base, and 1 base stayed unmatched. For the CDR3, the DNA is TGCGCCAGCAGCCACCTAGCGGGGTCCTACAATGAGCAGTTCTTC. It is translated as CASSHLAGSYNEQFF.

The chain joins TRBV2 to TRBJ1-2; D uncertain. Germline CDR1 reads SNHLY; CDR2 reads FYNNEI. V dropped 1 base and J dropped 8 bases, with 8 bases sitting between them. CDR3 length: 12 amino acids. The CDR3 here is CASSEGRYGYTF. In nucleotides, the CDR3 is TGTGCCAGCAGTGAAGGTCGGTACGGCTACACCTTC.

This chain connects TRBV10-3 to TRBJ1-4; D not certain. Germline V gives CDR1 ENHRY, CDR2 SYGVKD. The CDR3 consists of 13 residues. Between the trimmed V and J ends, which lost 8 bases and 3 bases, there was a span of 10 bases. CDR3 coding DNA: TGTGCCATCCGGGCGGGTTCTAATGAAAAACTGTTTTTT. Translating it yields CAIRAGSNEKLFF.

The chain joins TRBV11-2 to TRBJ2-2; D remains ambiguous. From germline, CDR1 is SGHAT and CDR2 FQNNGV. V was cut by 5 bases and J by 6 bases, with 16 bases left in between. CDR3 length: 15 amino acids. CDR3 loop: CASSHMRMGAGELFF. In nucleotides, the CDR3 is TGTGCCAGCAGCCACATGCGAATGGGCGCCGGGGAGCTGTTTTTT.

This clone showed up just once. The chain carries TRBV18 and TRBJ2-5, with TRBD1 matching over 8 bases. With V trimmed by 4 bases and J by 2 bases, 3 bases remained unmatched. The CDR3 is made up of 14 amino acids. The germline gives CDR1 KGHSH, CDR2 LQKENI. The CDR3 region is CASSLGQGQETQYF. The CDR3 DNA reads as TGTGCCAGCTCACTTGGACAGGGTCAAGAGACCCAGTACTTC. The complete variable domain, with remaining parts taken from reference TRBV18 and TRBJ2-5, reads NAGVMQNPRHLVRRRGQEARLRCSPMKGHSHVYWYRQLPEEGLKFMVYLQKENIIDESGMPKERFSAEFPKEGPSILRIQQVVRGDSAAYFCASSLGQGQETQYFGPGTRLLVL.

As concerns this clone: Sequence at one end of the junction differs from germline and may be a read error. This chain uses TRBV6-5 with TRBJ2-7, with D unclear. The germline CDR1 and CDR2 sequences are MNHEY and SVGAGI. This CDR3 has 13 amino acids. The CDR3 sequence: CASSTRIQHPESF. The CDR3 DNA is TGTGCCAGCAGTACCCGTATCCAGCACCCCGAGAGCTTC.

The V and J genes are TRBV7-9 and TRBJ2-3, with unresolved D. The CDR3 contains 15 residues. Germline assignment: CDR1 SEHNR and CDR2 FQNEAQ (reference sequence). Trimming removed 2 bases from V and 0 bases from J, with 9 bases in between. The CDR3 nucleotides are TGTGCCAGCAGCTTAAAACAGCTAAGCACAGATACGCAGTATTTT. Translated: CASSLKQLSTDTQYF.

This clone was counted only a few times. This chain links TRBV7-2 with TRBJ1-1; TRBD1 might be the D (6 bases). Per germline, CDR1 SGHTA and CDR2 FQGNSA. The V end lost 5 bases, the J end lost 3 bases, and 16 bases lay between the germline ends. The CDR3 length is 15 residues. CDR3: CASSPGGHLDTEAFF. Here the CDR3 DNA reads TGTGCCAGCAGCCCGGGGGGACATCTCGACACTGAAGCTTTCTTT.

The chain links TRBV5-4 to TRBJ2-3; D is perhaps TRBD2 (5 bases). Per germline, CDR1 SGHNT and CDR2 YYREEE (reference sequence). V lost 0 bases to trimming and J lost 4 bases, with 12 bases between them. The CDR3 extends over 15 amino acids. CDR3 sequence reads: CASSLDTGVADTQYF. The CDR3 DNA is TGTGCCAGCAGCTTGGATACCGGGGTAGCAGATACGCAGTATTTT.

This chain connects TRBV7-9 to TRBJ2-5, with D unresolved. CDR1 and CDR2 (germline): SEHNR, FQNEAQ (reference sequence). The CDR3 runs 11 residues. The V gene lost 4 bases and the J gene lost 5 bases, with 5 bases spanning the gap. Here the CDR3 DNA reads TGTGCCAGCAGCTACGGGGAGACCCAGTACTTC. Its protein product is CASSYGETQYF.

This clone came up a few times. The rearrangement uses TRBV7-3 and TRBJ2-3; perhaps TRBD1 as D (6 bases). Germline CDR1 and CDR2: SGHTA and FQGTGA. V was trimmed by 0 bases and J by 0 bases, leaving 16 bases between them. The CDR3 extends over 18 amino acids. This chain's CDR3 is CASSLTGQGPSSTDTQYF. The DNA for the CDR3 is TGTGCCAGCAGCTTAACCGGTCAGGGGCCCTCTAGCACAGATACGCAGTATTTT.

In its sample, this clone was seen a few times. The chain is built from TRBV7-2 and TRBJ2-5, with TRBD2 matching 10 bases. The V gene's germline CDR1 is SGHTA and CDR2 FQGNSA. The CDR3 has 17 residues. The V and J ends lost 4 bases and 6 bases, in that order; junction bases with no gene match: 14. The CDR3 loop reads CASSSRSGGASVQTQYF. CDR3 in DNA: TGTGCCAGCAGCTCACGCAGCGGGGGGGCTTCAGTTCAGACCCAGTACTTC. Full variable domain (rest looked up from reference TRBV7-2 and TRBJ2-5): GAGVSQSPSNKVTEKGKDVELRCDPISGHTALYWYRQSLGQGLEFLIYFQGNSAPDKSGLPSDRFSAERTGGSVSTLTIQRTQQEDSAVYLCASSSRSGGASVQTQYFGPGTRLLVL.

The V gene is TRBV13, the J gene TRBJ2-3; maybe TRBD2 (5 bases). V lost 3 bases and J 6 bases, leaving 13 bases between the germline ends. CDR1 is PRHDT, CDR2 FYEKMQ, per germline (reference sequence). The CDR3 extends over 14 amino acids. This chain's CDR3 is CASSLTGRRDTQYF. Here the CDR3 DNA reads TGTGCCAGCAGCTTGACTGGAAGGAGGGATACGCAGTATTTT.

V usage is TRBV4-3 and J usage is TRBJ1-2; possibly TRBD1 for D (6 bases). Trimming removed 0 bases from V and 4 bases from J, with 12 bases in between. In germline, CDR1 is LGHNA, CDR2 YSLEER. The CDR3 is made up of 15 amino acids. Here the CDR3 DNA reads TGCGCCAGCAGCCAAGATAGGGGGAGCGGCTATGGCTACACCTTC. This gives the protein CASSQDRGSGYGYTF.